This T cell receptor beta chain was observed in a study of response to subunit inactivated influenza vaccine. TCRdb processed the RT-PCR reads anew with MiXCR; each CDR3 protein has one entry. The sample records 450,000 to 600,000 distinct CDR3 sequences, under 9% being singletons. This clonotype came up many times. The TCR sequence derives from a man aged 50-75 years who received an inactivated influenza vaccine. Sample: PBMCs from blood, taken around 2 years after vaccination.

CDR3 region: CASSLSRGGEKLFF. In nucleotides, the CDR3 is TGTGCCAGCAGCTTAAGTCGTGGGGGTGAAAAACTGTTTTTT. The chain combines TRBV7-9 with TRBJ1-4; maybe TRBD1 (5 bases). The V gene's germline CDR1 is SEHNR and CDR2 FQNEAQ (reference sequence). Trimming stripped 2 bases from V and 7 bases from J, with 11 bases between. The CDR3 is made up of 14 amino acids. Using reference TRBV7-9 and TRBJ1-4 for the parts outside the CDR3, the full variable domain is DTGVSQNPRHKITKRGQNVTFRCDPISEHNRLYWYRQTLGQGPEFLTYFQNEAQLEKSRLLSDRFSAERPKGSFSTLEIQRTEQGDSAMYLCASSLSRGGEKLFFGSGTQLSVL.